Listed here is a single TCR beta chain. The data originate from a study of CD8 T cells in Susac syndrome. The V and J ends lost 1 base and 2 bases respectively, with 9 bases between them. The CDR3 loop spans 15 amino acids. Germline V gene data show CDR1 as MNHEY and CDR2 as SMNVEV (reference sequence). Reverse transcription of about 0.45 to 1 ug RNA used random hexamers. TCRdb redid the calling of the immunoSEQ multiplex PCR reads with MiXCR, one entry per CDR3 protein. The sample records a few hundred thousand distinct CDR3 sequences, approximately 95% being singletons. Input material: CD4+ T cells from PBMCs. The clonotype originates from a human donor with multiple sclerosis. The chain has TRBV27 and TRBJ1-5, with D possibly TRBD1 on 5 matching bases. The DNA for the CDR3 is TGTGCCAGCAGTTTATTGGGGGAGGGCAATCAGCCCCAGCATTTT. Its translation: CASSLLGEGNQPQHF.